Following are 14 T cell receptor beta chains from one sample sequenced in a study of blood T cell repertoires in COVID-19. The table came from immunoSEQ multiplex PCR; TCRdb's copy has only in-frame clones and leaves some out. This sample has 55,000 to 95,000 clones, with 70% to 85% found just once. Sequenced sample: peripheral blood. Receptors were obtained from a woman aged 55 to 70 with acute or convalescent COVID-19.

The V call is TRBV5-1, the J call TRBJ1-2; 7 bases line up with TRBD1. CDR1 SGHRS and CDR2 YFSETQ come from the germline V gene. The CDR3 covers 13 residues. V trimming: 5 bases; J trimming: 8 bases; junction bases outside the gene matches: 9. The CDR3 DNA sequence: TGCGCCAGCAGGGAGGAGGGGGCGTACGGCTACACCTTC. This sequence encodes CASREEGAYGYTF.

The V gene is TRBV6-5, the J gene TRBJ1-2, with D tentatively TRBD1 (5 bases). The CDR3 consists of 13 residues. The V end lost 7 bases, the J end lost 4 bases, and 13 bases lay between the germline ends. Germline CDR1 is MNHEY and CDR2 is SVGAGI. The CDR3 here is CASTGRGSYGYTF. The CDR3 nucleotides read TGTGCCAGCACGGGGAGGGGCAGCTATGGCTACACCTTC.

This clone came up a few times. V usage is TRBV3-1 (or the pseudogene TRBV3-2) and J usage is TRBJ2-2; tentative D call: TRBD1 (5 bases). There are 15 residues in the CDR3. CDR1 and CDR2 from the germline V gene are LGHDT and YNNKEL (reference sequence). Trimming shortened V by 4 bases and J by 5 bases, and 14 bases separated the two germline ends. The CDR3 bases are TGTGCCAGCAGCCCCGCGTGGGGCGGAACCGGGGAGCTGTTTTTT. Encoded protein: CASSPAWGGTGELFF.

The chain has TRBV28 and TRBJ1-5; 7 bases are a match to TRBD1. This CDR3 is 16 amino acids long. V trimming: 5 bases; J trimming: 6 bases; junction bases outside the gene matches: 13. Per germline, CDR1 MDHEN and CDR2 SYDVKM. The CDR3 DNA reads TGTGCCAGCAGTCCCAAGACAGGGATTCGTTCTCAGCCCCAGCATTTT. As protein: CASSPKTGIRSQPQHF.

This clone has only a few counts. The V gene is TRBV4-1, the J gene TRBJ1-2; tentative D call: TRBD1 (6 bases). The germline CDR1 and CDR2 sequences are MGHRA and YSYEKL. The CDR3 consists of 15 residues. The V end lost 2 bases, the J end lost 4 bases, and 14 bases lay between the germline ends. The CDR3, as DNA: TGCGCCAGCAGCCAACGAACGACAGGTGCCTATGGCTACACCTTC. This encodes CASSQRTTGAYGYTF.

The chain links TRBV6-5 to TRBJ1-1; D might be TRBD1 (5 bases). V gave up 8 bases and J gave up 3 bases, with 13 bases separating them. The CDR3 spans 13 residues. Per the germline V gene, CDR1 is MNHEY and CDR2 is SVGAGI. CDR3 residues: CASSSGSDTEAFF. The CDR3, as DNA: TGTGCCAGCTCCTCAGGGTCCGACACTGAAGCTTTCTTT.

The rearrangement links TRBV12-5 to TRBJ2-3, with D perhaps TRBD2 (5 bases). Trimming left V 9 bases short and J 0 bases short, with 13 bases between. The germline V gene has CDR1 LGHNT and CDR2 FRNRAP. The CDR3 covers 14 residues. CDR3 in amino acids: CASKLDFSTDTQYF. DNA of the CDR3: TGTGCTAGCAAACTAGACTTTAGCACAGATACGCAGTATTTT.

The chain joins TRBV11-2 to TRBJ2-1; D is possibly TRBD1 (6 bases). The CDR3 runs 14 residues. The V end lost 2 bases, the J end lost 9 bases, and 14 bases lay between the germline ends. CDR1 is SGHAT, CDR2 FQNNGV, per germline. The CDR3 bases are TGTGCCAGCAGCTTAATTCAGGGGCCGGGTGAGCAGTTCTTC. Its protein product is CASSLIQGPGEQFF.

This sequence joins TRBV7-6 and TRBJ2-1; 11 nucleotides line up with TRBD2. The V segment lost 1 base and the J segment 8 bases; nucleotides outside the gene matches: 4. CDR3 length: 15 amino acids. Germline-derived CDR1 and CDR2 are SGHVS and FNYEAQ. Here the CDR3 DNA reads TGTGCCAGCAGCTTAGTTAGCGGGGGGGTAGATGAGCAGTTCTTC. It encodes CASSLVSGGVDEQFF.

V and J are TRBV4-1 and TRBJ1-2; D is possibly TRBD1 (5 bases). V was trimmed by 0 bases and J by 8 bases, leaving 19 bases between them. The CDR3 has 16 residues. Germline CDR1 is MGHRA and CDR2 is YSYEKL. The CDR3 DNA reads as TGCGCCAGCAGCCAAGAAGGTGCCACCCTATCAGGGGGCTACACCTTC. Translated: CASSQEGATLSGGYTF.

The rearrangement links TRBV3-1 (or the pseudogene TRBV3-2) to TRBJ1-5, with D possibly being TRBD1 (6 bases). Looked up from germline, CDR1 is LGHDT and CDR2 is YNNKEL (reference sequence). Deletions cut 2 bases from V and 3 bases from J, with 8 bases between. CDR3 size: 14 residues. The CDR3 DNA follows: TGTGCCAGCAGCCAACAGGGGTACAATCAGCCCCAGCATTTT. It specifies CASSQQGYNQPQHF.

The chain recombines TRBV5-6 with TRBJ1-2, with a weak D call TRBD1 (5 bases). In germline, CDR1 is SGHDT, CDR2 YYEEEE. V was pared by 0 bases and J by 4 bases, with 7 bases between. The CDR3 extends over 13 amino acids. The CDR3 loop is CASSLDRGYGYTF. CDR3 sequence (DNA): TGTGCCAGCAGCTTGGATAGGGGCTATGGCTACACCTTC.

The gene calls are TRBV21-1 and TRBJ1-5. TRBV21-1 is classified as a pseudogene. The CDR3 has 16 residues. CDR3 protein: CASSPPEVYSNQPQHF. CDR3 DNA: TGTGCCAGCAGCCCTCCCGAGGTGTATAGCAATCAGCCCCAGCATTTT.

V gene TRBV3-1 (or the pseudogene TRBV3-2) combines with J gene TRBJ1-1; 9 bases are shared with TRBD1. Germline CDR1 LGHDT, CDR2 YNNKEL (reference sequence). The CDR3 consists of 14 residues. V gave up 3 bases and J gave up 5 bases; unmatched junction bases: 4. CDR3 DNA sequence: TGTGCCAGCAGCCAGGGACAGGGAATTACTGAAGCTTTCTTT. This translates into CASSQGQGITEAFF.